This entry describes one T cell receptor (beta chain). Sequencing ends 3 residues short of the CDR3 end; the germline J gene provides the rest. The method was immunoSEQ multiplex PCR; TCRdb's version includes in-frame clones alone and lacks a portion of them. Here the sample table reports some 40,000 clones. This sample was taken from a study of T cells in women clearing cervical HPV infection. CDR1 and CDR2 from the germline V gene are SGHKS and YYEKEE (reference sequence). This CDR3 contains 15 residues. The ends lost 4 bases at V and 8 bases at J; junction bases unmatched: 7. The J gene is TRBJ1-6, the V gene TRBV5-5; 9 nucleotides agree with TRBD1. Sequenced sample: blood buffy coat. The TCR was taken from a woman between 18 and 70 years old with a cervical HPV16 infection that either progressed to CIN3+ or cleared (not recorded which). The CDR3 DNA, read in part, is TGTGCCAGCAGCATTAAGACAGGGGGGTATTCACCC. Protein product: CASSIKTGGYSP. The full CDR3 is CASSIKTGGYSPLHF.